The clone carrying this TCR beta chain was counted at least ten times. The target antigen is unknown. The sample belongs to a study of post-analysis software for immune sequencing data. Overall study: Courses of disease covered relapsing-remitting, secondary progressive and progressive-relapsing multiple sclerosis. Study-wide points: Patients with multiple sclerosis recorded significantly lower normalized Chao1 diversity than controls, the study found. Analysis by F measure revealed that same-batch samples clustered strongly together.

Unique molecular identifiers were carried by the TCR beta cDNA libraries. Approximately 0.5 million cDNA molecules were recovered from an input of about 0.9 to 10 million T cells. TCRdb fed the PCR reads into MiXCR, producing one record per CDR3 protein. This table has hundreds of thousands of distinct CDR3 sequences, 25% to 30% appearing once. This TCR was recovered from a girl aged 5-17 years with multiple sclerosis. Sequences were obtained from blood.

The CDR3 bases are TGCAGTGCTAGCACATACAACTATGGCTACACCTTC. It specifies CSASTYNYGYTF. The J gene is TRBJ1-2, the V gene TRBV20-1; D remains ambiguous. Germline CDR1 is DFQATT and CDR2 is SNEGSKA (reference sequence). This CDR3 has 12 residues. V lost 3 bases to trimming and J lost 2 bases, with 7 bases between them.